The 8 T cell receptor beta chains in this list originate from one sample, sequenced in a study of blood T cell repertoires in COVID-19. The data were produced by immunoSEQ multiplex PCR, yet TCRdb's version contains in-frame clones alone and is incomplete. The repertoire consists of a few hundred thousand clones, with 65% to 85% occurring once and the leading ten covering less than 3.5%. Material for sequencing was peripheral blood. Every receptor here comes from a middle-aged man with active or convalescent COVID-19.

This rearrangement joins TRBV4-1 to TRBJ1-1; D is uncertain. Trimming shortened V by 0 bases and J by 6 bases, and 17 bases separated the two germline ends. From germline, CDR1 is MGHRA and CDR2 YSYEKL. The CDR3 totals 16 residues. The CDR3 reads CASSQDAEAPTSEAFF. CDR3 sequence (DNA): TGCGCCAGCAGCCAAGATGCAGAGGCTCCCACCTCTGAAGCTTTCTTT.

The chain employs TRBV5-8 and TRBJ2-3; TRBD2 matches 7 bases. There are 15 residues in the CDR3. From germline, CDR1 is SGHTS and CDR2 YDEGEE. V shed 3 bases and J 2 bases; nucleotides not matched to a gene: 6. CDR3 nucleotides: TGTGCCAGCAGCTGGGGGGGACTCCTCACAGATACGCAGTATTTT. This codes for CASSWGGLLTDTQYF. Using reference TRBV5-8 and TRBJ2-3 for the parts outside the CDR3, the full variable domain is EAGVTQSPTHLIKTRGQQATLRCSPISGHTSVYWYQQALGLGLQFLLWYDEGEERNRGNFPPRFSGRQFPNYSSELNVNALELEDSALYLCASSWGGLLTDTQYFGPGTRLTVL.

The rearrangement uses TRBV5-1 and TRBJ1-1, with 8 positions matching TRBD1. This CDR3 region has 18 residues. Trimming removed 0 bases from V and 0 bases from J; junction bases left unmatched: 10. The germline V gene has CDR1 SGHRS and CDR2 YFSETQ. The chain's CDR3 is CASSLGPSGTGVNTEAFF. The DNA of the CDR3 is TGCGCCAGCAGCTTGGGACCCTCCGGGACAGGAGTGAACACTGAAGCTTTCTTT.

The V gene is TRBV29-1, the J gene TRBJ1-5, with 9 bases that match TRBD1. V lost 5 bases and J lost 5; bases outside the gene matches: 7. Germline CDR1 and CDR2: SQVTM and ANQGSEA. CDR3 size: 14 residues. The CDR3 here is CSVTGGPMDQPQHF. The CDR3 region has the DNA TGCAGCGTTACAGGGGGCCCAATGGATCAGCCCCAGCATTTT.

This clone was detected only once. The chain combines TRBV3-1 (or the pseudogene TRBV3-2) with TRBJ1-2, with 7 bases identical to TRBD1. The germline V gene encodes CDR1 LGHDT and CDR2 YNNKEL (reference sequence). V lost 5 bases, J lost 8 bases, and 20 bases stayed unmatched. The CDR3 is made up of 17 amino acids. DNA of the CDR3: TGTGCCAGCAGCGGCCGGGAAAGGGACAGTCGGGCTCACGGCTACACCTTC. Translating gives CASSGRERDSRAHGYTF.

The chain has TRBV6-9 and TRBJ1-4; 8 bases line up with TRBD1. Per the germline V gene, CDR1 is MNHGY and CDR2 is SVAAGI. Trimming took 2 bases from V and 0 from J; bases not matched to a gene: 8. The CDR3 totals 18 residues. The DNA for the CDR3 is TGTGCCAGCAGTTATGCCCCCAGACAGGGGACAACTAATGAAAAACTGTTTTTT. Translation: CASSYAPRQGTTNEKLFF.

The chain carries TRBV4-1 and TRBJ2-5; TRBD2 is a possible D gene (5 bases). The CDR3 is 14 residues long. Trimming took off 4 bases at V and 4 bases at J, with 13 bases between the two ends. In germline, CDR1 is MGHRA, CDR2 YSYEKL. CDR3 bases: TGCGCCAGCAGCCTCGGGATCAGCGCAGAGACCCAGTACTTC. Amino acids: CASSLGISAETQYF.

V gene TRBV19 combines with J gene TRBJ2-1, with TRBD2 identical over 13 bases. J gave up 8 bases and V 3 bases, and 7 bases lay outside the gene matches. Germline CDR1 and CDR2: LNHDA and SQIVND (reference sequence). This CDR3 contains 16 residues. The CDR3 is CASSIIGGLAGDEQFF. DNA for the CDR3: TGTGCCAGTAGTATTATTGGAGGACTAGCGGGAGATGAGCAGTTCTTC. Supplemented by reference TRBV19 and TRBJ2-1, the full variable domain reads DGGITQSPKYLFRKEGQNVTLSCEQNLNHDAMYWYRQDPGQGLRLIYYSQIVNDFQKGDIAEGYSVSREKKESFPLTVTSAQKNPTAFYLCASSIIGGLAGDEQFFGPGTRLTVL.